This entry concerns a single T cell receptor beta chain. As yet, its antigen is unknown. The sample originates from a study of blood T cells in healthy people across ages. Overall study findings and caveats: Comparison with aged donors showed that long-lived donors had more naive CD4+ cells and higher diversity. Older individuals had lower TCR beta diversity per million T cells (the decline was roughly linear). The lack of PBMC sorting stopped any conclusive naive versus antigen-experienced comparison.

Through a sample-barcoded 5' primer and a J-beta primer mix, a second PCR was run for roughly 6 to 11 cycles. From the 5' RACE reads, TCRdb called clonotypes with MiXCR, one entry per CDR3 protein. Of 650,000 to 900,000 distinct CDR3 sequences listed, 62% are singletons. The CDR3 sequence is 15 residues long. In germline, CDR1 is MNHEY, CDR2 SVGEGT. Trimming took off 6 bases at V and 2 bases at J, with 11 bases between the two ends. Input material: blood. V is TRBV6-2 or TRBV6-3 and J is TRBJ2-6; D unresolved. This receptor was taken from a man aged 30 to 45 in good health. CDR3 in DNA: TGTGCCAGCAGCCCTCCCCCGCCTGGGGCCAACGTCCTGACTTTC. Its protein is CASSPPPPGANVLTF.